What follows are 29 T cell receptor beta chains derived from one specimen sequenced in a study of blood T cell repertoires in COVID-19. TCRdb's copy holds only in-frame clones and misses some; the assay was immunoSEQ multiplex PCR. The sample lists some 91,000 clones, more than 75% occurring once. Material for sequencing was peripheral blood. The source is a man between 70 and 80 years old with acute or convalescent COVID-19.

The V and J genes are TRBV24-1 and TRBJ2-3; 8 nucleotides align to TRBD2. The CDR3 covers 16 residues. Per germline, CDR1 KGHDR and CDR2 SFDVKD. V shed 1 base, J shed 2 bases, and the junction held 4 bases outside the gene matches. CDR3 protein: CATSDFAGGDTDTQYF. The CDR3 nucleotides read TGTGCCACCAGTGATTTTGCGGGAGGCGACACAGATACGCAGTATTTT.

The chain uses TRBV5-1 and TRBJ2-5; tentatively, D is TRBD2 (5 bases). The germline V gene encodes CDR1 SGHRS and CDR2 YFSETQ. V was shortened by 0 bases and J by 1 base, with 13 bases between the two germline ends. CDR3 length: 16 residues. DNA of the CDR3: TGCGCCAGCAGCTTGGGAGGGTCCAAATTCCAAGAGACCCAGTACTTC. Amino acid sequence: CASSLGGSKFQETQYF.

CDR3 coding DNA: TGTGCCAGCAGTGCTACCACCGGACTGTTAGATACGCAGTATTTT. It yields the protein CASSATTGLLDTQYF. J is TRBJ2-3 and V is TRBV25-1, with a possible D match to TRBD2 (5 bases). Trimming removed 4 bases at V and 5 bases at J, with 16 bases between. The CDR3 length is 15 residues. Germline-derived CDR1 and CDR2 are MGHDK and SYGVNS.

This clone was found once. This sequence joins TRBV7-8 and TRBJ1-2, with TRBD1 matching over 10 bases. CDR3 size: 14 residues. Germline lookup yields CDR1 SGHVS and CDR2 FQNEAQ. With 6 bases clipped from V and 8 bases from J, the junction kept 9 bases outside the gene matches. CDR3 residues: CASSQDRGLGGYTF. DNA for the CDR3: TGTGCCAGCAGTCAAGACAGGGGGCTGGGAGGCTACACCTTC. The variable domain in full, with the rest retrieved from reference TRBV7-8 and TRBJ1-2, is GAGVSQSPRYKVAKRGQDVALRCDPISGHVSLFWYQQALGQGPEFLTYFQNEAQLDKSGLPSDRFFAERPEGSVSTLKIQRTQQEDSAVYLCASSQDRGLGGYTFGSGTRLTVV.

The chain employs TRBV19 and TRBJ1-2; 9 bases agree with TRBD1. The V and J ends lost 7 bases and 4 bases, in that order; junction bases with no gene match: 10. CDR3 length equals 15 residues. Germline CDR1 is LNHDA and CDR2 is SQIVND (reference sequence). The CDR3 sequence is CASTTGTGRGYGYTF. For the CDR3, the DNA is TGTGCCAGTACGACCGGGACAGGGAGGGGCTATGGCTACACCTTC.

The CDR3 sequence is CASSYAGRALYSGNTIYF. In nucleotides, the CDR3 is TGTGCCAGCAGCTATGCCGGGCGGGCGCTTTACTCTGGAAACACCATATATTTT. This rearrangement joins TRBV28 to TRBJ1-3; D is unclear. Between the trimmed V and J ends, which lost 6 bases and 0 bases, there was a span of 21 bases. The CDR3 is 18 residues long. Germline assignment: CDR1 MDHEN and CDR2 SYDVKM.

The V gene is TRBV5-1, the J gene TRBJ1-6; D ambiguous. Germline V gene data show CDR1 as SGHRS and CDR2 as YFSETQ. Trimming shortened V by 0 bases and J by 0 bases, and 7 bases separated the two germline ends. This CDR3 spans 16 amino acids. The CDR3 coding sequence is TGCGCCAGCAGCTTGGCCTGGAGCTCCTATAATTCACCCCTCCACTTT. Encoded protein: CASSLAWSSYNSPLHF.

The genes are TRBV3-1 (or the pseudogene TRBV3-2) and TRBJ2-2, with 7 bases lining up with TRBD2. This CDR3 contains 17 residues. Trimming cost V 0 bases and J 6 bases; bases outside gene matches: 10. Per germline, CDR1 LGHDT and CDR2 YNNKEL (reference sequence). Here the CDR3 DNA reads TGTGCCAGCAGCCAAGAAATAGGGACGGGGGGAGCCGGGGAGCTGTTTTTT. It specifies CASSQEIGTGGAGELFF.

The rearrangement uses TRBV5-4 and TRBJ2-5; TRBD2 matches at 11 bases. Germline-derived CDR1 and CDR2 are SGHNT and YYREEE (reference sequence). The CDR3 contains 15 residues. The J segment lost 4 bases and the V segment lost 2 bases, leaving 4 bases of the junction unmatched. The CDR3 DNA follows: TGTGCCAGCAGCTTTAGCGGGAGGGCAGGAGAGACCCAGTACTTC. Its protein is CASSFSGRAGETQYF.

This clone has a count of ten or more. V is TRBV9 and J is TRBJ2-2, with 8 bases aligning to TRBD1. Germline V gene data show CDR1 as SGDLS and CDR2 as YYNGEE. The CDR3 spans 14 residues. Losses at the gene ends were 5 bases for V and 3 bases for J; bases not matched to a gene: 3. CDR3 bases: TGTGCCAGCAGGAACAGGGGGGACACCGGGGAGCTGTTTTTT. Translation gives CASRNRGDTGELFF.

J is TRBJ2-5 and V is TRBV27; 9 bases line up with TRBD2. Germline V gene lookup returns CDR1 MNHEY and CDR2 SMNVEV (reference sequence). This CDR3 region has 15 residues. The V gene end was trimmed by 5 bases and the J gene end by 1 base; junction bases not matched to a gene: 5. Written as DNA, the CDR3 is TGTGCCAGCAGTAACCCGGGACTAGCCCAAGAGACCCAGTACTTC. Translated: CASSNPGLAQETQYF.

Many counts were recorded for this clone. The V gene is TRBV4-2, the J gene TRBJ2-7; 8 bases align to TRBD1. J lost 0 bases, V lost 1 base, and 2 bases had no gene match. The CDR3 runs 15 residues. Germline V gene data show CDR1 as LGHNA and CDR2 as YNFKEQ. In DNA, the CDR3 is TGTGCCAGCAGCCAAGCACAGGGGGTCTCCTACGAGCAGTACTTC. Protein product: CASSQAQGVSYEQYF.

The gene calls are TRBV18 and TRBJ1-1; D is possibly TRBD1 (6 bases). The CDR3 totals 13 residues. Trimming left V 7 bases short and J 0 bases short, with 9 bases between. CDR1 and CDR2 (germline): KGHSH, LQKENI. DNA of the CDR3: TGTGCCAGCTACGGGACATTGAACACTGAAGCTTTCTTT. Amino acids: CASYGTLNTEAFF.

V usage is TRBV6-5 and J usage is TRBJ2-2; 7 positions match TRBD2. Per the germline V gene, CDR1 is MNHEY and CDR2 is SVGAGI. The CDR3 runs to 13 residues. V lost 7 bases to trimming and J lost 4 bases; unmatched junction nucleotides: 3. In DNA, the CDR3 is TGTGCCAGCAAGCGGGGTAGCACCGGGGAGCTGTTTTTT. Its translation: CASKRGSTGELFF.

The J gene is TRBJ2-1, the V gene TRBV27; the D gene is possibly TRBD2 (6 bases). The germline V gene has CDR1 MNHEY and CDR2 SMNVEV (reference sequence). V lost 5 bases and J lost 2, with 10 bases in between. The CDR3 has 14 residues. The CDR3: CASSQGLTYNEQFF. Here the CDR3 DNA reads TGTGCCAGCAGTCAGGGACTGACCTACAATGAGCAGTTCTTC.

The CDR3 loop reads CATTHLNTGELFF. The CDR3 region has the DNA TGTGCCACCACCCACTTGAACACCGGGGAGCTGTTTTTT. The genes are TRBV28 and TRBJ2-2; D gene unclear. Germline V gene sequence: CDR1 MDHEN, CDR2 SYDVKM. The V and J ends lost 10 bases and 1 base respectively, with 10 bases between them. The CDR3 sequence is 13 residues long.

This chain uses TRBV7-9 with TRBJ2-3; 12 bases are a match to TRBD2. The CDR3 contains 17 residues. The V segment lost 1 base and the J segment 4 bases; nucleotides outside the gene matches: 6. Germline V lookup: CDR1 SEHNR, CDR2 FQNEAQ (reference sequence). CDR3 DNA sequence: TGTGCCAGCAGCTTAGGGAGACTAGCGGGGGTAGCAGATACGCAGTATTTT. Its translation: CASSLGRLAGVADTQYF.

The chain is built from TRBV29-1 and TRBJ2-3; maybe TRBD1 (6 bases). Germline CDR1 reads SQVTM; CDR2 reads ANQGSEA. With 4 bases removed from V and 2 bases from J, the gap between germline ends came to 19 bases. The CDR3 loop spans 16 amino acids. The CDR3 loop reads CSVASFPRGTTDTQYF. CDR3 DNA sequence: TGCAGCGTTGCTTCTTTCCCCAGGGGCACCACAGATACGCAGTATTTT.

This chain joins TRBV7-8 and TRBJ1-4, with TRBD1 as a possible D gene (5 bases). Per the germline V gene, CDR1 is SGHVS and CDR2 is FQNEAQ. This CDR3 comprises 14 residues. The V end was cut by 3 bases, the J end by 7 bases, with 12 bases between. The chain's CDR3 is CASSLGLPGEKLFF. In nucleotides, the CDR3 is TGTGCCAGCAGCTTGGGACTCCCAGGTGAAAAACTGTTTTTT.

The chain joins TRBV24-1 to TRBJ2-7, with a tentative D call TRBD2 (6 bases). CDR1 is KGHDR, CDR2 SFDVKD, per germline. Trimming pared 9 bases from V and 7 bases from J, leaving 12 bases between. CDR3 length: 11 amino acids. The chain's CDR3 is CATSAGREQYF. CDR3 sequence (DNA): TGTGCCACCTCGGCGGGACGGGAGCAGTACTTC.

CDR3 in amino acids: CASSSSGRGGTQYF. The CDR3 nucleotides are TGTGCCAGCAGTTCTAGCGGGAGGGGGGGGACCCAGTACTTC. This rearrangement joins TRBV6-5 to TRBJ2-5, with 12 bases that match TRBD2. This CDR3 region has 14 residues. Germline V gene data show CDR1 as MNHEY and CDR2 as SVGAGI. V trimming: 4 bases; J trimming: 7 bases; junction bases outside the gene matches: 4.

The CDR3 DNA reads TGTGCCAGCAGCGTAGGGGACTCCGGGCTGGGTCAGCCCCAGCATTTT. Amino acids: CASSVGDSGLGQPQHF. The chain has TRBV9 and TRBJ1-5, with D maybe TRBD1 (5 bases). CDR1 is SGDLS, CDR2 YYNGEE, per germline. CDR3 length: 16 residues. V was shortened by 0 bases and J by 6 bases, with 16 bases between the two germline ends. Based on the CDR3 plus reference TRBV9 and TRBJ1-5, the full variable domain is DSGVTQTPKHLITATGQRVTLRCSPRSGDLSVYWYQQSLDQGLQFLIQYYNGEERAKGNILERFSAQQFPDLHSELNLSSLELGDSALYFCASSVGDSGLGQPQHFGDGTRLSIL.

This chain joins TRBV5-1 and TRBJ2-1; D is possibly TRBD2 (6 bases). CDR3 length: 16 residues. V lost 1 base and J lost 0, with 11 bases in between. The germline gives CDR1 SGHRS, CDR2 YFSETQ. The CDR3 DNA reads TGCGCCAGCAGCTTGTTTCTCGGGAGCTCCTACAATGAGCAGTTCTTC. As protein: CASSLFLGSSYNEQFF.

The chain combines TRBV19 with TRBJ2-6; 7 bases match TRBD1. CDR1 is LNHDA and CDR2 is SQIVND in the germline V gene (reference sequence). After removal of 5 bases from V and 4 bases from J, the junction contained 11 bases not matched to a gene. The CDR3 is 17 amino acids. In DNA form, the CDR3 reads TGTGCCAGTAGTCCCATACGACAGGGAGCGGGGGCCAACGTCCTGACTTTC. Its translation: CASSPIRQGAGANVLTF.

The rearrangement uses TRBV28 and TRBJ1-2; a possible D gene is TRBD1 (5 bases). The CDR3 extends over 13 amino acids. V was pared by 6 bases and J by 2 bases, with 10 bases between. Germline V CDR1 and CDR2: MDHEN, SYDVKM. CDR3 residues: CASSLDKNYGYTF. CDR3 bases: TGTGCCAGCAGCTTGGACAAGAACTATGGCTACACCTTC.

The chain couples TRBV28 to TRBJ2-7, with 7 nucleotides matching TRBD1. The CDR3 has 13 amino acids. Germline V gives CDR1 MDHEN, CDR2 SYDVKM. Losses at the gene ends were 5 bases for V and 2 bases for J; bases not matched to a gene: 3. CDR3 residues: CASSRGQAYEQYF. For the CDR3, the DNA is TGTGCCAGCAGTCGAGGACAGGCCTACGAGCAGTACTTC.

This chain uses TRBV24-1 with TRBJ2-1; D ambiguous. The V end was cut by 4 bases, the J end by 0 bases, with 9 bases between. Germline loops: CDR1 KGHDR, CDR2 SFDVKD. The length of the CDR3 is 15 residues. The CDR3 protein is CATSDSDNSYNEQFF. CDR3 bases: TGTGCCACCAGTGACTCCGACAACTCCTACAATGAGCAGTTCTTC.

This chain uses TRBV7-2 with TRBJ2-5; the D gene is possibly TRBD1 (5 bases). The CDR3 is 14 amino acids. Germline CDR1 reads SGHTA; CDR2 reads FQGNSA. The V end lost 5 bases, the J end lost 0 bases, and 10 bases lay between the germline ends. The DNA for the CDR3 is TGTGCCAGCAGCCAAGCAGGGAACCAAGAGACCCAGTACTTC. Translation: CASSQAGNQETQYF. Supplemented by reference TRBV7-2 and TRBJ2-5, the full variable domain reads GAGVSQSPSNKVTEKGKDVELRCDPISGHTALYWYRQSLGQGLEFLIYFQGNSAPDKSGLPSDRFSAERTGGSVSTLTIQRTQQEDSAVYLCASSQAGNQETQYFGPGTRLLVL.

This clone was counted once. The chain employs TRBV7-9 and TRBJ2-5; D is possibly TRBD1 (6 bases). The V end was cut by 2 bases, the J end by 5 bases, with 9 bases between. The CDR3 is 13 amino acids. Germline V CDR1 and CDR2: SEHNR, FQNEAQ (reference sequence). The CDR3 DNA is TGTGCCAGCAGCTTATCAGGGGTGGAGACCCAGTACTTC. This encodes CASSLSGVETQYF. Filled out from reference TRBV7-9 and TRBJ2-5, the complete variable domain reads DTGVSQNPRHKITKRGQNVTFRCDPISEHNRLYWYRQTLGQGPEFLTYFQNEAQLEKSRLLSDRFSAERPKGSFSTLEIQRTEQGDSAMYLCASSLSGVETQYFGPGTRLLVL.